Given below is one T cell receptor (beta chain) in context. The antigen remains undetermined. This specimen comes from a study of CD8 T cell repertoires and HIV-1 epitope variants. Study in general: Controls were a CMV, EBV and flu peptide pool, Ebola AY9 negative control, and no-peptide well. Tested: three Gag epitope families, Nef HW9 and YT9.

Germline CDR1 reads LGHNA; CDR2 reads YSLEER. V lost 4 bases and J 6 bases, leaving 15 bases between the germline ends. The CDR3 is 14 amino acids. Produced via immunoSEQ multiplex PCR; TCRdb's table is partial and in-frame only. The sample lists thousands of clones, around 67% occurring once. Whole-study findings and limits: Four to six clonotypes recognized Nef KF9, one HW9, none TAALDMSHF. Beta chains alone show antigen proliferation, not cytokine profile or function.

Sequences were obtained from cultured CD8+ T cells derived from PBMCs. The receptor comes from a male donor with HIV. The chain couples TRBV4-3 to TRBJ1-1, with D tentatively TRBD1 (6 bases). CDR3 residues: CASSRQQGGAEAFF. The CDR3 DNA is TGCGCCAGCAGCCGACAACAGGGTGGCGCTGAAGCTTTCTTT.